Listed below are T cell receptor beta chains from one sample, sequenced in a study of shared T cell receptors in the human thymus. Sequenced by immunoSEQ multiplex PCR; TCRdb stores in-frame clones only, minus some. The sample records hundreds of thousands of clones, roughly 85% being singletons. The same specimen was also included in a second study, on human thymus T cells.

The sequenced sample consisted of thymocytes. These receptors were taken from a girl in the first two years of life with a congenital heart defect. Each CDR3 is given with its conserved first and last residue. Each record gives: J gene, V gene, D gene, clone size, CDR3 DNA, CDR3 protein. The D gene is left open where the match is weak. Where a row states a size, it is once, few, many or the class of an expanded clone; other rows omit it.

>TRBJ1-1|TRBV6-1|-|-
TGTGCCAGCAGTGAACGGGGTGGGGACAAACTACTGGGAGCTTTCTTT
CASSERGGDKLLGAFF
>TRBJ1-1|TRBV6-5|TRBD1|once
TGTGCCAGCAGAAGGACAGGCTTTCGGACTGAAGCTTTCTTT
CASRRTGFRTEAFF
>TRBJ2-5|TRBV5-4|-|-
TGTGCCAGCAGCTCCATAGTCGGGTCGACCCAGTACTTC
CASSSIVGSTQYF
>TRBJ2-3|TRBV5-4|TRBD1|-
TGTGCCAGCAGCATTCAACAGGGGGCGCGAGGAGATACGCAGTATTTT
CASSIQQGARGDTQYF
>TRBJ2-3|TRBV9|-|-
TGTGCCAGCAGCGTAATTTTTGCAGGAGGGGCCACCACAGATACGCAGTATTTT
CASSVIFAGGATTDTQYF
>TRBJ2-2|TRBV19|TRBD1|-
TGTGCCAGTAGTATACGACAGGGGGCGTTAGACCAAACGAACACCGGGGAGCTGTTTTTT
CASSIRQGALDQTNTGELFF
>TRBJ2-1|TRBV7-9|-|once
TGTGCCAGCAGCTTGAGGACTGCCAACTACAATGAGCAGTTCTTC
CASSLRTANYNEQFF
>TRBJ1-6|TRBV5-1|-|-
TGCGCCAGCAGCTTGGACGGGGTCAGGAAACTAAATTCACCCCTCCACTTT
CASSLDGVRKLNSPLHF
>TRBJ2-5|TRBV7-9|-|-
TGTGCCAGCCTCATAGGGGAAGAGACCCAGTACTTC
CASLIGEETQYF
>TRBJ1-4|TRBV7-6|-|-
TGTGCCAGCAGCTTCGAGAACGGACAAGGGAATGAAAAACTGTTTTTT
CASSFENGQGNEKLFF
>TRBJ1-6|TRBV27|-|-
TGTGCCAGCAGCATGAGGAACGGTTCACCCCTCCACTTT
CASSMRNGSPLHF
>TRBJ2-7|TRBV10-2|TRBD1|-
TGCGCCAGCACGCGGGACAGGAGCTACGAGCAGTACTTC
CASTRDRSYEQYF
>TRBJ2-7|TRBV6-4|-|-
TGTGCCAGCAGTGACGAGGGCCCAGACTACGAGCAGTACTTC
CASSDEGPDYEQYF
>TRBJ1-3|TRBV5-1|-|-
TGCGCCAGCAGCCCCAGGACAGATGCAGGAAACACCATATATTTT
CASSPRTDAGNTIYF
>TRBJ1-3|TRBV2|-|-
TGTGCCAGCCCCTCCATCGCGAGGAACGTCTCTGGAAACACCATATATTTT
CASPSIARNVSGNTIYF
>TRBJ1-1|TRBV7-2|-|-
TGTGCCAGCAGCTTCAGGAACACTGAAGCTTTCTTT
CASSFRNTEAFF
>TRBJ2-5|TRBV9|TRBD1|-
TGTGCCAGCAGCAACCGACGGGGGACAGGGGAAAGAGAGACCCAGTACTTC
CASSNRRGTGERETQYF
>TRBJ2-7|TRBV5-1|TRBD1|-
TGCGCCAGCAGCTGGGGACAGGGTGGAACCTACGAGCAGTACTTC
CASSWGQGGTYEQYF
>TRBJ1-4|TRBV7-8|-|-
TGTGCCAGCAGCTTAGCGAAACAGGGTAGGGCGAAAACTAATGAAAAACTGTTTTTT
CASSLAKQGRAKTNEKLFF
>TRBJ1-2|TRBV5-6|-|-
TGTGCCAGCAGCCGCCCACCACCGGGACAAGGCTACACCTTC
CASSRPPPGQGYTF
>TRBJ2-1|TRBV11-2|-|-
TGTGCCAGCAGCTTCCCTGACAGCTACAATGAGCAGTTCTTC
CASSFPDSYNEQFF
>TRBJ1-4|TRBV5-1|TRBD1|-
TGCGCCAGCAGCGGGGACAGGGGGGGCCAAGCTAATGAAAAACTGTTTTTT
CASSGDRGGQANEKLFF
>TRBJ1-2|TRBV7-9|TRBD1|-
TGTGCCAGCAGCCTGGAAACCCCAGGGGGGATTTATGGCTACACCTTC
CASSLETPGGIYGYTF
>TRBJ1-3|TRBV19|TRBD1|-
TGTGCCGCGACAGGGCCTTACCCTGGAAACACCATATATTTT
CAATGPYPGNTIYF
>TRBJ2-5|TRBV11-2|-|-
TGTGCCAGCAGCTTAGAAGGTCGGAGTTCGCGGACCCAGTACTTC
CASSLEGRSSRTQYF
>TRBJ2-7|TRBV10-3|TRBD1|-
TGTGCCATCAGTGAAGGGACAGAGGTGGGGGAGCAGTACTTC
CAISEGTEVGEQYF
>TRBJ1-1|TRBV2|-|-
TGTGCCAGCAGGTTTGAGGAAATGAACACTGAAGCTTTCTTT
CASRFEEMNTEAFF
>TRBJ2-4|TRBV28|-|-
TGTGCCAGCAGTTTAGCAGGAGCCAAAAACATTCAGTACTTC
CASSLAGAKNIQYF
>TRBJ1-1|TRBV6-5|-|-
TGTGCCAGCACCCGGGGGATGGGGGAGAACACTGAAGCTTTCTTT
CASTRGMGENTEAFF
>TRBJ1-2|TRBV6-1|TRBD1|-
TGTGCCAGCAGCGTTAGACAGGGGAACAACTATGGCTACACCTTC
CASSVRQGNNYGYTF
>TRBJ1-1|TRBV13|-|-
TGTGCCAGCAGCTTAGCGGGCACTGAAGCTTTCTTT
CASSLAGTEAFF
>TRBJ1-5|TRBV6-4|-|-
TGTGCCAGCAGTGAGGAGCCTCAAGGCCTCAATCAGCCCCAGCATTTT
CASSEEPQGLNQPQHF
>TRBJ1-2|TRBV28|TRBD1|-
TGTGCCAGCACCTACGGGGACAGGGGTTTGCGTGGCTACACCTTC
CASTYGDRGLRGYTF
>TRBJ2-2|TRBV27|-|-
TGTGCCAGCAGTTTGGTGGGGGGGCGTAACACCGGGGAGCTGTTTTTT
CASSLVGGRNTGELFF
>TRBJ2-7|TRBV2|TRBD2|few
TGTGCCATAGAACGAGCGGGGGGCCACGAGCAGTACTTC
CAIERAGGHEQYF
>TRBJ1-5|TRBV6-6|-|-
TGTGCCAGCAGTTACTCGGGCCCTAATCAGCCCCAGCATTTT
CASSYSGPNQPQHF
>TRBJ2-3|TRBV14|TRBD2|-
TGTGCCAGCAGCTCCGGACTAGCGGGGGTCTCAGATACGCAGTATTTT
CASSSGLAGVSDTQYF
>TRBJ2-7|TRBV27|TRBD1|few
TGTGCCAGCAGCCCAAGGGGGACAGACCCCTACGAGCAGTACTTC
CASSPRGTDPYEQYF
>TRBJ1-6|TRBV28|-|once
TGTGCCAGCAGTCCCGACAGCTTTGGTTCACCCCTCCACTTT
CASSPDSFGSPLHF
>TRBJ2-3|TRBV27|-|-
TGTGCCAGCAGACCATTCTACGGCACAGATACGCAGTATTTT
CASRPFYGTDTQYF
>TRBJ2-7|TRBV6-5|-|-
TGTGCCAGCAAGAGGAGGGCTAGCTACGAGCAGTACTTC
CASKRRASYEQYF
>TRBJ2-1|TRBV6-1|-|-
TGTGCCAGCAGGAGGGAAAGGGGGTTAGGTGAGCAGTTCTTC
CASRRERGLGEQFF
>TRBJ2-2|TRBV4-3|TRBD1|-
TGCGCCAGCAGCCAAGATGACTTACGGGACAGGCCCGGGGAGCTGTTTTTT
CASSQDDLRDRPGELFF
>TRBJ2-7|TRBV4-1|TRBD1|-
TGCGCCAGCAGCCTGACTTTCATCCAGGGGGCTATGAACGAGCAGTACTTC
CASSLTFIQGAMNEQYF
>TRBJ1-2|TRBV12-5|-|-
TGTGCTAGTGGTTTGGTAGCAATCCGGGGAACTTTCCCTAACTATGGCTACACCTTC
CASGLVAIRGTFPNYGYTF
>TRBJ2-3|TRBV2|-|-
TGTGCCAGCAAAAGGGGGGGGCCAGCGCGGCCGGCTAGCACAGATACGCAGTATTTT
CASKRGGPARPASTDTQYF
>TRBJ1-1|TRBV4-3|-|-
TGCGCCAGCAGCCAAGACATGACAGATAGGGAAGCTTTCTTT
CASSQDMTDREAFF
>TRBJ2-2|TRBV19|TRBD2|few
TGTGCCAGTAGTATCGGTTCGGGACTAGCGGGGGTCCGGGGCACCGGGGAGCTGTTTTTT
CASSIGSGLAGVRGTGELFF
>TRBJ2-2|TRBV28|-|-
TGTGCCAGCAGTTCACAGACCGGGGAGCTGTTTTTT
CASSSQTGELFF
>TRBJ1-2|TRBV9|TRBD1|-
TGTGCCAGCAGCGTTTATAGAGGGGGCCCGGAAAACTATGGCTACACCTTC
CASSVYRGGPENYGYTF